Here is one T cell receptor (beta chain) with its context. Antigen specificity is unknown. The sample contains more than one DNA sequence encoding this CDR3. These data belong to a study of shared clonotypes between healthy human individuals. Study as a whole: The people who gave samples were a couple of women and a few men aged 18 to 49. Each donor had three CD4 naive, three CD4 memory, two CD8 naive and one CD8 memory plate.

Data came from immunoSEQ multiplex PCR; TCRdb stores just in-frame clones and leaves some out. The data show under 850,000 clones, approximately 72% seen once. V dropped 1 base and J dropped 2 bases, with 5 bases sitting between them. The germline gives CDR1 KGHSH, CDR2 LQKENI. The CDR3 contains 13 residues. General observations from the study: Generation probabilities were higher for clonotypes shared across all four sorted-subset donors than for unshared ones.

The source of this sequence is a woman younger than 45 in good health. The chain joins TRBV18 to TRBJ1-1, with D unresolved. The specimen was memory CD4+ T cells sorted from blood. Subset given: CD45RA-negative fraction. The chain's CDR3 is CASSPLENTEAFF. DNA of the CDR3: TGTGCCAGCTCACCACTTGAAAACACTGAAGCTTTCTTT.